The T cell receptor (beta chain) described here comes from a study of blood T cell repertoires in COVID-19. At the level of the study: Samples of COVID-19 (acute and convalescent) were obtained from the United States, Italy and Spain. T cells, B-cell-depleted T cells, or PBMCs provided the cDNA or gDNA that served as material.

Study processing details: The authors estimated nucleated cell counts from reference gene primer amplification. The data were produced by immunoSEQ multiplex PCR, yet TCRdb's version contains in-frame clones alone and is incomplete. V and J calls plus clone size are reproduced from that table; the DNA served to infer D and trimming. The sample has 70,000 or so clones, roughly 86% seen once. Trimming took off 4 bases at V and 10 bases at J, with 13 bases between the two ends. Germline V gene lookup returns CDR1 SEHNR and CDR2 FQNEAQ (reference sequence). The CDR3 has 12 amino acids. This TCR derives from a woman in her forties or fifties with acute or convalescent COVID-19. Input material: peripheral blood. The chain carries TRBV7-9 and TRBJ1-2; a weak D match, TRBD1 (5 bases). CDR3 in DNA: TGTGCCAGCAGCTCCGTCAGGGCCCTCTACACCTTC. It specifies CASSSVRALYTF. The full variable domain, completed using reference TRBV7-9 and TRBJ1-2, is DTGVSQNPRHKITKRGQNVTFRCDPISEHNRLYWYRQTLGQGPEFLTYFQNEAQLEKSRLLSDRFSAERPKGSFSTLEIQRTEQGDSAMYLCASSSVRALYTFGSGTRLTVV.